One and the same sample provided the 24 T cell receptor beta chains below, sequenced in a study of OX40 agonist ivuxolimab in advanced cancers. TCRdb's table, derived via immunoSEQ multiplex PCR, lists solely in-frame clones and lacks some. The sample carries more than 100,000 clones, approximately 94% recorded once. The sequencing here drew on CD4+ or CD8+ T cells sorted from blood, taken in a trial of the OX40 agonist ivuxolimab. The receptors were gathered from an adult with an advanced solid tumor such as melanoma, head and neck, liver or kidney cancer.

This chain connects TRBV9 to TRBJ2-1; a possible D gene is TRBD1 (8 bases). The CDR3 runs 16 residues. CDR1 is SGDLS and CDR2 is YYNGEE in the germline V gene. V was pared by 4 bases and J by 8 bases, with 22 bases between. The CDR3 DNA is TGTGCCAGCAGCCCCCGGTGGGCCACAGGGGGGGATGAGCAGTTCTTC. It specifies CASSPRWATGGDEQFF.

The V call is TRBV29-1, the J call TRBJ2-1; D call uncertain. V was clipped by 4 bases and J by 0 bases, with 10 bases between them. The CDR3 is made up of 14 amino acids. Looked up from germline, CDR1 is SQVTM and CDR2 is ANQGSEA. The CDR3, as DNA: TGCAGCGTTGTTCTCTGGGACTCCTACAATGAGCAGTTCTTC. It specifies CSVVLWDSYNEQFF.

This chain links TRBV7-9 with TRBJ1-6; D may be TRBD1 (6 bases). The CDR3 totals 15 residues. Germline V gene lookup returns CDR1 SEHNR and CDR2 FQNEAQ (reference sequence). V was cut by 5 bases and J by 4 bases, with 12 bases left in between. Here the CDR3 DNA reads TGTGCCAGCAGCCCGCGACAGGATTATAATTCACCCCTCCACTTT. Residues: CASSPRQDYNSPLHF.

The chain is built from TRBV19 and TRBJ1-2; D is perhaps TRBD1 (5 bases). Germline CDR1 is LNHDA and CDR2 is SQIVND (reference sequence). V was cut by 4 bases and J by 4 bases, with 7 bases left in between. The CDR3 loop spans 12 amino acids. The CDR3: CASSRGAYGYTF. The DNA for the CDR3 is TGTGCCAGTAGTAGAGGGGCCTATGGCTACACCTTC.

The CDR3 loop reads CASSSDRTNTEAFF. In nucleotides, the CDR3 is TGCGCCAGCAGCTCGGACAGGACGAACACTGAAGCTTTCTTT. This chain connects TRBV5-1 to TRBJ1-1; TRBD1 matches 7 bases. V trimming: 3 bases; J trimming: 1 base; junction bases outside the gene matches: 3. Germline-derived CDR1 and CDR2 are SGHRS and YFSETQ. The CDR3 is 14 residues long.

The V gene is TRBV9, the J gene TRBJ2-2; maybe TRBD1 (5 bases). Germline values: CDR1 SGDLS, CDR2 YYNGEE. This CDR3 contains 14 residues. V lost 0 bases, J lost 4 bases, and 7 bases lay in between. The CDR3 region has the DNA TGTGCCAGCAGCGTAGGGCAGGGCACCGGGGAGCTGTTTTTT. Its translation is CASSVGQGTGELFF.

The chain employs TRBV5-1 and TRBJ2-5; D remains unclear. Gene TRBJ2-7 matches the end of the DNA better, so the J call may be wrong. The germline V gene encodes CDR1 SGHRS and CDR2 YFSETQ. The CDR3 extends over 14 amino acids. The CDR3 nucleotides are TGCGCCAGCAGCTTGCAGCCCACCTCCTACGAGCAGTACTTC. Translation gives CASSLQPTSYEQYF.

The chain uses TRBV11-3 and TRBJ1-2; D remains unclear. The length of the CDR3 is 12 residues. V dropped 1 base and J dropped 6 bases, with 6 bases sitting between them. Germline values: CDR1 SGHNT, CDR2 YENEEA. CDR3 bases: TGTGCCAGCAGCTTAGGCTACGATGGCTACACCTTC. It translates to CASSLGYDGYTF.

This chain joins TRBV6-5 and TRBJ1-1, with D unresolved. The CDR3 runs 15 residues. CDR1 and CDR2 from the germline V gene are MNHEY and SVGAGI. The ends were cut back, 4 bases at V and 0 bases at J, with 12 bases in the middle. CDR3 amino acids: CASSFTGLMNTEAFF. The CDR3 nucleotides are TGTGCCAGCAGTTTCACGGGCCTCATGAACACTGAAGCTTTCTTT.

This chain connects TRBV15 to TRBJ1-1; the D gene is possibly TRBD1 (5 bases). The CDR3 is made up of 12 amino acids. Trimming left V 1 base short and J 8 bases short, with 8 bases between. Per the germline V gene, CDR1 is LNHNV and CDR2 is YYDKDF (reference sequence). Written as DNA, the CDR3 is TGTGCCACCAGCAGAGGCCAGGGCGAAGCTTTCTTT. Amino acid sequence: CATSRGQGEAFF.

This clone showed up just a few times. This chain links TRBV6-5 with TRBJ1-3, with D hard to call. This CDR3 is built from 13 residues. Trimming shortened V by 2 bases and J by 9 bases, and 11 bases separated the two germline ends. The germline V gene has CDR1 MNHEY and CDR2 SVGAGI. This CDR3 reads CASSYDRTATIYF. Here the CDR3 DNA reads TGTGCCAGCAGTTACGATAGGACGGCCACCATATATTTT.

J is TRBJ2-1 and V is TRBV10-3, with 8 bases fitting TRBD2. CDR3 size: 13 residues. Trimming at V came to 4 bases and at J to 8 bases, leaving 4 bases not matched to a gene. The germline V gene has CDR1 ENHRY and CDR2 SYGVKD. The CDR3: CAISGPTSDEQFF. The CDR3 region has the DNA TGTGCCATCAGTGGGCCGACTAGCGATGAGCAGTTCTTC.

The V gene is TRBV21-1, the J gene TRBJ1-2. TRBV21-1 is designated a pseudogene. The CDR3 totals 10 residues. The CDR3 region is CASSKHGYTF. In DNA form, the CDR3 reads TGTGCCAGCAGCAAACATGGCTACACCTTC.

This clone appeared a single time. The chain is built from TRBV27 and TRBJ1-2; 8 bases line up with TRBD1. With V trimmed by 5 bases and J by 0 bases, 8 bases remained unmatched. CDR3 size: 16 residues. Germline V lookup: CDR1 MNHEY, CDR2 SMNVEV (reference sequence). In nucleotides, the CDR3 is TGTGCCAGCAGTCGTGACAGGGGCCTTACTAACTATGGCTACACCTTC. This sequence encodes CASSRDRGLTNYGYTF.

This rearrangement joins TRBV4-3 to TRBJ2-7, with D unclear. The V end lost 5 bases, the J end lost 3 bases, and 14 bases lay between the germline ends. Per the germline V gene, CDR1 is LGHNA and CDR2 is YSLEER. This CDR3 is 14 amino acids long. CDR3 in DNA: TGCGCCAGCAGCTTTAATACTCGGGTCTACGAGCAGTACTTC. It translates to CASSFNTRVYEQYF.

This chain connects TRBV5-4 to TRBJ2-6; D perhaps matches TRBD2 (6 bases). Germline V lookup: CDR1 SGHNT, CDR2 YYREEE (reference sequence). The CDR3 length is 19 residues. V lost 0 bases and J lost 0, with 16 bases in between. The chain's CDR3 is CASSLGGGIANSGANVLTF. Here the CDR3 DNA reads TGTGCCAGCAGCTTGGGCGGCGGGATCGCCAACTCTGGGGCCAACGTCCTGACTTTC.

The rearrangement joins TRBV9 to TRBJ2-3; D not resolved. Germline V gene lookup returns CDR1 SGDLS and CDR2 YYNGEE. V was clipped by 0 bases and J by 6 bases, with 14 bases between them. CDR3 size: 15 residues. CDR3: CASSVVGSLGDTQYF. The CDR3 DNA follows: TGTGCCAGCAGCGTAGTAGGGTCGCTTGGGGATACGCAGTATTTT.

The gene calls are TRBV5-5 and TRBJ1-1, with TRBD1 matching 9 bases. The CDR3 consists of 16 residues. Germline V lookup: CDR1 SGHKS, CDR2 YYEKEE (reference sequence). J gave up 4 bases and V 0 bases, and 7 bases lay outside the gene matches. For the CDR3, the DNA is TGTGCCAGCAGCTTGGTCCAGGCGACAGGGGGCACTGAAGCTTTCTTT. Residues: CASSLVQATGGTEAFF.

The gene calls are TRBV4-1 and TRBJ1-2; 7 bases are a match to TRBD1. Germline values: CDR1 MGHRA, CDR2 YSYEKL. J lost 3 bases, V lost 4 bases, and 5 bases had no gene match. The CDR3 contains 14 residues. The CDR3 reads CASSLPGQHYGYTF. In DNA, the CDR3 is TGCGCCAGCAGCCTTCCGGGACAGCACTATGGCTACACCTTC.

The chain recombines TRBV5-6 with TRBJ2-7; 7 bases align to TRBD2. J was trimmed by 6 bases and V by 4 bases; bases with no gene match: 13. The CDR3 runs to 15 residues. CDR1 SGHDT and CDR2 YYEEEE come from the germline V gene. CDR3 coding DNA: TGTGCCAGCAGCCCAGACCGCGGGGGTTGGGGCGAGCAGTACTTC. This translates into CASSPDRGGWGEQYF.

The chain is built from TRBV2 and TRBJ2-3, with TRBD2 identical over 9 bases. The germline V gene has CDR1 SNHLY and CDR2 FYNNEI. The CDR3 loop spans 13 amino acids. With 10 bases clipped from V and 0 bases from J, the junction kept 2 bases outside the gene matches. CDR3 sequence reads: CAIAGVSTDTQYF. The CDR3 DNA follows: TGTGCCATAGCGGGGGTTAGCACAGATACGCAGTATTTT.

DNA for the CDR3: TGCGCCAGCAGCTTGGTAGGTGGCAGGGAGAACTATGGCTACACCTTC. The encoded protein is CASSLVGGRENYGYTF. The rearrangement uses TRBV5-1 and TRBJ1-2; possibly TRBD1 for D (5 bases). CDR1 is SGHRS and CDR2 is YFSETQ in the germline V gene. The CDR3 sequence is 16 residues long. The germline V and J ends were trimmed by 0 bases and 2 bases, with 14 bases remaining between them.

The CDR3 is CATSRYGDSSGNTIYF. CDR3 coding DNA: TGTGCCACCAGCAGATACGGGGATTCCTCTGGAAACACCATATATTTT. This chain joins TRBV15 and TRBJ1-3, with no clear D. With 2 bases removed from V and 0 bases from J, the gap between germline ends came to 11 bases. The CDR3 is 16 amino acids. Germline V gives CDR1 LNHNV, CDR2 YYDKDF (reference sequence).

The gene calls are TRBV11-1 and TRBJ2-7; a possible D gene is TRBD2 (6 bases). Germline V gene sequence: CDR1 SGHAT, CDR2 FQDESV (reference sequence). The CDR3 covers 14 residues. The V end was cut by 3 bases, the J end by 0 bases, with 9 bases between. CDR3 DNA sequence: TGTGCCAGCAGCTTGAGGGAGGTCTCCTACGAGCAGTACTTC. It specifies CASSLREVSYEQYF.